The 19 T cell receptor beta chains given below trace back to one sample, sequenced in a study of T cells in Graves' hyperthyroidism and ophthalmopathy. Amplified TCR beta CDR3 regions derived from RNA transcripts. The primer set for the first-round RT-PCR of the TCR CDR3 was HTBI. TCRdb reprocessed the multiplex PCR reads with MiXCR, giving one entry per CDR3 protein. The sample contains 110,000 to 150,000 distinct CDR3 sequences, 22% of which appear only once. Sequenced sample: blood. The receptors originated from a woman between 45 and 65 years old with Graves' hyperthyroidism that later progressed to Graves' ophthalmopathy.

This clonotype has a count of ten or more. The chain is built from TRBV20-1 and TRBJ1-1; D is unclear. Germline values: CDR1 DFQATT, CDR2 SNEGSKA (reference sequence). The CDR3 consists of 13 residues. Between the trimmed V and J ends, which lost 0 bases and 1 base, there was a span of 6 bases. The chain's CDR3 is CSAREFRNTEAFF. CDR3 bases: TGCAGTGCTAGAGAATTCAGGAACACTGAAGCTTTCTTT.

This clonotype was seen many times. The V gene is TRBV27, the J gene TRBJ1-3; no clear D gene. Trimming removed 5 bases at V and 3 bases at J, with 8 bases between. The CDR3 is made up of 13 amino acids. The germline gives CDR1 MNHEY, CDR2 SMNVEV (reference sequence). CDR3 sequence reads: CASSGRNGNTIYF. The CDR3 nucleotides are TGTGCCAGCAGTGGACGGAATGGAAACACCATATATTTT.

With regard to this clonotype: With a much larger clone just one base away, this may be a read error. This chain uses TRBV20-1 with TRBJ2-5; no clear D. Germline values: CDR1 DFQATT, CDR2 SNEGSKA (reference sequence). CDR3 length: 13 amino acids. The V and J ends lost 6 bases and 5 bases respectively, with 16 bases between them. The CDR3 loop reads CSAVPRFRETQYF. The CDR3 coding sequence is TGCAGTGCAGTGCCCAGATTTCGCGAGACCCAGTACTTC.

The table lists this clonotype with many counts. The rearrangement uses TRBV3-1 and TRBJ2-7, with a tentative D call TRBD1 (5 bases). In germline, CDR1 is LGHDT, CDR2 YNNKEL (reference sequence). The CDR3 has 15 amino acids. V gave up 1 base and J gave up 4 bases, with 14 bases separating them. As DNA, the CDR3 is TGTGCCAGCAGCCAAGTCGGGCAGGGCATGTACGAGCAGTACTTC. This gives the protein CASSQVGQGMYEQYF.

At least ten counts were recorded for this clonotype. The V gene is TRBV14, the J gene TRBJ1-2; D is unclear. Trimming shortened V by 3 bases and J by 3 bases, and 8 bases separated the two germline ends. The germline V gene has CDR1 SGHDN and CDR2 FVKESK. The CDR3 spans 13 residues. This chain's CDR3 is CASSHTRHYGYTF. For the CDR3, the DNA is TGTGCCAGCAGCCATACCCGTCACTATGGCTACACCTTC.

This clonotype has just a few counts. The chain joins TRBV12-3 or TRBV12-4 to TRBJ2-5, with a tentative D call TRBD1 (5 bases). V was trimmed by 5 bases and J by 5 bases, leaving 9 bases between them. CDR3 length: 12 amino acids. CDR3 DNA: TGTGCCAGCAGTCAGGGAAGGGAGACCCAGTACTTC. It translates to CASSQGRETQYF.

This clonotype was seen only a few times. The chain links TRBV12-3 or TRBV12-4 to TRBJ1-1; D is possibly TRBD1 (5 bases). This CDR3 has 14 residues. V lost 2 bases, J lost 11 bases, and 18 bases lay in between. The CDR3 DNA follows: TGTGCCAGCAGTTTACGGGCCGGGACCCTAGAGGCTTTCTTT. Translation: CASSLRAGTLEAFF.

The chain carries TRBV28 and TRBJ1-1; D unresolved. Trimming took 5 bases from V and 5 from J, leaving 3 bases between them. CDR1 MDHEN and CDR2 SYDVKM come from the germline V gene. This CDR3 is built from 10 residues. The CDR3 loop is CASSGTEAFF. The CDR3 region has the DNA TGTGCCAGCAGTGGGACTGAAGCTTTCTTT. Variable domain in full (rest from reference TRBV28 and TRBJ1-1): DVKVTQSSRYLVKRTGEKVFLECVQDMDHENMFWYRQDPGLGLRLIYFSYDVKMKEKGDIPEGYSVSREKKERFSLILESASTNQTSMYLCASSGTEAFFGQGTRLTVV.

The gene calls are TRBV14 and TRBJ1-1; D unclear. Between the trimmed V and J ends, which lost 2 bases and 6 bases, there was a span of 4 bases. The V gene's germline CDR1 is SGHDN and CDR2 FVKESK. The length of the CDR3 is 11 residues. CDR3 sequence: CASSQSAEAFF. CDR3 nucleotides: TGTGCCAGCAGCCAATCGGCTGAAGCTTTCTTT.

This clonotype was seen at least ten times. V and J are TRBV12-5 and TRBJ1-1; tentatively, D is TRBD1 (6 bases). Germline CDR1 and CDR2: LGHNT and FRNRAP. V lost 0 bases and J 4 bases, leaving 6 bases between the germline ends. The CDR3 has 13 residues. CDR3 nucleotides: TGTGCTAGTGGTTTGGTAGGGGGCACTGAAGCTTTCTTT. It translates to CASGLVGGTEAFF. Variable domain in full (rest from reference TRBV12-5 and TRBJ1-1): DARVTQTPRHKVTEMGQEVTMRCQPILGHNTVFWYRQTMMQGLELLAYFRNRAPLDDSGMPKDRFSAEMPDATLATLKIQPSEPRDSAVYFCASGLVGGTEAFFGQGTRLTVV.

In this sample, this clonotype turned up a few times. CDR3 residues: CASSLEVRNTGELFF. CDR3 sequence (DNA): TGTGCCAGCAGCTTAGAAGTCAGGAACACCGGGGAGCTGTTTTTT. This sequence joins TRBV7-2 and TRBJ2-2, with unresolved D. Per germline, CDR1 SGHTA and CDR2 FQGNSA. With 1 base removed from V and 1 base from J, the gap between germline ends came to 7 bases. This CDR3 is 15 amino acids long.

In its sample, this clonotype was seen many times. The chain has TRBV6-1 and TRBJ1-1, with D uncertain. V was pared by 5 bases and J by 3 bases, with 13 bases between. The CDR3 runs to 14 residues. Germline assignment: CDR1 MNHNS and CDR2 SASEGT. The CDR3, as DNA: TGTGCCAGCAGTCCCGCACGACCTGACACTGAAGCTTTCTTT. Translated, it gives CASSPARPDTEAFF.

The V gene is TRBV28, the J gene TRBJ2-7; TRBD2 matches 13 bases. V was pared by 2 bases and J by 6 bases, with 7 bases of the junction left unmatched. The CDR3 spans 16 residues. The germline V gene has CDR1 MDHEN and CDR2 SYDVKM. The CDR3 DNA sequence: TGTGCCAGCAGTTTAGGGGGACTAGCGGGGAGTTTCGAGCAGTACTTC. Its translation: CASSLGGLAGSFEQYF.

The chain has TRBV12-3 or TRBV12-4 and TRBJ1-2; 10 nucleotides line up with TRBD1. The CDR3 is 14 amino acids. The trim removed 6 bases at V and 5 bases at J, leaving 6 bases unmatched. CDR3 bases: TGTGCCAGCAGCTCCGGGACAGGGGAGTATGGCTACACCTTC. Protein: CASSSGTGEYGYTF.

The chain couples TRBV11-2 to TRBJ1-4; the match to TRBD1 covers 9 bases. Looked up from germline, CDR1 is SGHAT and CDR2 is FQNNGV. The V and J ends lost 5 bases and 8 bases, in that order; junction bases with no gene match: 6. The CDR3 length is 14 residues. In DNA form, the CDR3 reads TGTGCCAGCAGCAGCCCGGACAGGGGCGAAAAACTGTTTTTT. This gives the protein CASSSPDRGEKLFF.

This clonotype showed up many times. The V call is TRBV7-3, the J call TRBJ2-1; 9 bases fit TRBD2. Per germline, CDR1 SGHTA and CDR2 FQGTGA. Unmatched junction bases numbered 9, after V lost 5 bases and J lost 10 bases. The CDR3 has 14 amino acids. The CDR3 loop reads CASSETGTSLEQFF. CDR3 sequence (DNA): TGTGCCAGCAGCGAAACCGGGACTAGCCTGGAGCAGTTCTTC.

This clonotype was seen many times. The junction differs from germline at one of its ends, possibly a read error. This CDR3 is CANSDGTGALGPYEQYF. The CDR3 coding sequence is TGCGCCAACAGCGATGGGACAGGTGCACTGGGTCCCTACGAGCAGTACTTC. The chain carries TRBV5-1 and TRBJ2-7; 8 nucleotides align to TRBD1. The CDR3 length is 17 residues. CDR1 is SGHRS, CDR2 YFSETQ, per germline.

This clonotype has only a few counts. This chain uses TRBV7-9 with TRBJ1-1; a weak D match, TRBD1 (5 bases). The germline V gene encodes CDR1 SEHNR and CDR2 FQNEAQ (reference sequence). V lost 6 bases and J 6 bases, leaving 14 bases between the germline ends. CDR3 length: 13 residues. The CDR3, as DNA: TGTGCCAGCAGTCATGACGACAGTGCTGAAGCTTTCTTT. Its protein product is CASSHDDSAEAFF.

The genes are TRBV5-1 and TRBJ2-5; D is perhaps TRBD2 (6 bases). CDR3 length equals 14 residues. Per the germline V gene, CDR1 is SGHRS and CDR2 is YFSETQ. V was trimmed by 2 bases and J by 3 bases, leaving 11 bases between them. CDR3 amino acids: CASSLGSGEETQYF. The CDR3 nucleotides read TGCGCCAGCAGCTTAGGTTCGGGAGAAGAGACCCAGTACTTC.